Below, 13 T cell receptor beta chains from the same sample are listed, as sequenced in a study of T cell changes during pregnancy in multiple sclerosis. Libraries were prepared by immunoSEQ multiplex PCR; TCRdb keeps only in-frame clonotypes and omits some of them. Of about 120,000 clones listed, 93% are singletons. The input for sequencing was peripheral blood, taken before pregnancy. These receptors came from a female donor with multiple sclerosis, enrolled in a pregnancy study.

The rearrangement uses TRBV6-1 and TRBJ1-5, with a weak D call TRBD1 (5 bases). This CDR3 has 15 amino acids. Trimming stripped 3 bases from V and 1 base from J, with 10 bases between. Germline V gene lookup returns CDR1 MNHNS and CDR2 SASEGT. CDR3 bases: TGTGCCAGCAGTGAGGAAGCAGGGAGCAATCAGCCCCAGCATTTT. Amino acid sequence: CASSEEAGSNQPQHF.

The chain is built from TRBV9 and TRBJ2-1; 12 bases align to TRBD2. J gave up 9 bases and V 3 bases, and 13 bases lay outside the gene matches. Germline V lookup: CDR1 SGDLS, CDR2 YYNGEE. This CDR3 has 17 residues. CDR3: CASSAGTSGSKSAEQFF. The DNA for the CDR3 is TGTGCCAGCAGCGCCGGGACTAGCGGGTCAAAATCAGCTGAGCAGTTCTTC.

The chain uses TRBV7-9 and TRBJ2-5, with D tentatively TRBD2 (6 bases). The germline V gene has CDR1 SEHNR and CDR2 FQNEAQ (reference sequence). CDR3 size: 13 residues. V lost 6 bases to trimming and J lost 5 bases, with 13 bases between them. CDR3 DNA sequence: TGTGCCAGCAGGCCGACGGGGGTTGAGACCCAGTACTTC. Protein sequence: CASRPTGVETQYF.

The V call is TRBV30, the J call TRBJ2-4, with 11 bases aligning to TRBD1. Per the germline V gene, CDR1 is GTSNPN and CDR2 is SVGIG (reference sequence). J gave up 8 bases and V 3 bases, and 12 bases lay outside the gene matches. The CDR3 loop spans 16 amino acids. The CDR3 DNA reads TGTGCCTGGAGCCCCGGACAGGGGGCGGAAGGGGACATTCAGTACTTC. Translating it yields CAWSPGQGAEGDIQYF. Full variable domain (missing parts from reference TRBV30 and TRBJ2-4): SQTIHQWPATLVQPVGSPLSLECTVEGTSNPNLYWYRQAAGRGLQLLFYSVGIGQISSEVPQNLSASRPQDRQFILSSKKLLLSDSGFYLCAWSPGQGAEGDIQYFGAGTRLSVL.

The J gene is TRBJ1-1, the V gene TRBV7-9, with TRBD1 matching 9 bases. The germline CDR1 and CDR2 sequences are SEHNR and FQNEAQ (reference sequence). Germline trimming cut 6 bases from V and 2 bases from J; bases unmatched to any gene: 7. CDR3 length: 15 residues. The DNA for the CDR3 is TGTGCCAGCAGTAGGTACAGGGGGCGTAACACTGAAGCTTTCTTT. This gives the protein CASSRYRGRNTEAFF.

The V gene is TRBV30, the J gene TRBJ1-5, with D unclear. Germline assignment: CDR1 GTSNPN and CDR2 SVGIG (reference sequence). CDR3 length equals 13 residues. The V and J ends lost 2 bases and 9 bases respectively, with 14 bases between them. Here the CDR3 DNA reads TGTGCCTGGAGTCCTAGCGGTGCAGGGCCCCAGCATTTT. Translated, it gives CAWSPSGAGPQHF.

This rearrangement joins TRBV5-1 to TRBJ1-3; 10 bases match TRBD1. V gave up 4 bases and J gave up 2 bases; unmatched junction bases: 6. Germline V CDR1 and CDR2: SGHRS, YFSETQ. The CDR3 spans 16 residues. The CDR3 loop reads CASSNSGQGAGNTIYF. In nucleotides, the CDR3 is TGCGCCAGCAGCAATTCAGGACAGGGGGCTGGAAACACCATATATTTT. Full variable domain (remainder filled in from reference TRBV5-1 and TRBJ1-3): KAGVTQTPRYLIKTRGQQVTLSCSPISGHRSVSWYQQTPGQGLQFLFEYFSETQRNKGNFPGRFSGRQFSNSRSEMNVSTLELGDSALYLCASSNSGQGAGNTIYFGEGSWLTVV.

J is TRBJ2-1 and V is TRBV5-1, with TRBD2 matching 12 bases. Germline-derived CDR1 and CDR2 are SGHRS and YFSETQ. V was clipped by 4 bases and J by 5 bases; unmatched bases: 4. This CDR3 region has 15 residues. CDR3 loop: CASSLRTSGNNEQFF. The CDR3 region has the DNA TGCGCCAGCAGCCTCAGGACTAGCGGGAACAATGAGCAGTTCTTC.

This clone was picked up one time. This chain links TRBV6-5 with TRBJ1-1, with TRBD1 identical over 7 bases. The CDR3 has 12 residues. V lost 6 bases to trimming and J lost 12 bases; unmatched junction nucleotides: 10. In germline, CDR1 is MNHEY, CDR2 SVGAGI. The CDR3 spells CASSQIRDSPFF. CDR3 bases: TGTGCCAGCAGCCAAATCCGGGACAGCCCTTTCTTT.

CDR3 bases: TGTGCCAGCAGCTTAGTTCCCCCACTAGCGGGAGACACAGATACGCAGTATTTT. Amino acid sequence: CASSLVPPLAGDTDTQYF. The V and J genes are TRBV7-9 and TRBJ2-3; 11 bases agree with TRBD2. Trimming removed 1 base from V and 2 bases from J; junction bases left unmatched: 8. This CDR3 has 18 amino acids. Germline V CDR1 and CDR2: SEHNR, FQNEAQ (reference sequence).

The V and J genes are TRBV10-2 and TRBJ2-1; tentatively, D is TRBD2 (6 bases). The germline V gene encodes CDR1 WSHSY and CDR2 SAAADI. V dropped 5 bases and J dropped 4 bases, with 9 bases sitting between them. The CDR3 spans 13 residues. The DNA for the CDR3 is TGCGCCAGCAGTCTGACTAGTTACAATGAGCAGTTCTTC. Its protein product is CASSLTSYNEQFF.

The chain recombines TRBV7-9 with TRBJ2-3; 7 bases align to TRBD1. V trimming: 1 base; J trimming: 5 bases; junction bases outside the gene matches: 9. From germline, CDR1 is SEHNR and CDR2 FQNEAQ (reference sequence). The CDR3 consists of 16 residues. This CDR3 is CASSLDPATGKDTQYF. As DNA, the CDR3 is TGTGCCAGCAGCTTAGACCCCGCGACAGGGAAAGATACGCAGTATTTT.

This rearrangement joins TRBV4-1 to TRBJ2-5; 8 nucleotides align to TRBD1. CDR1 MGHRA and CDR2 YSYEKL come from the germline V gene. Trimming cost V 0 bases and J 5 bases; bases outside gene matches: 8. This CDR3 has 16 amino acids. As DNA, the CDR3 is TGCGCCAGCAGCCAAGACGGACAGGGAGTCGGGGAGACCCAGTACTTC. This translates into CASSQDGQGVGETQYF.